These T cell receptor beta chains were read from a single sample in a study of cytomegalovirus exposure and HLA in healthy donors. Profiled with immunoSEQ multiplex PCR; TCRdb holds only in-frame clones, not every one. This sample yields 200,000 to 250,000 clones, of which 75% to 90% are seen a single time; 0.71% belongs to the top ten. Sequenced material: PBMCs. The receptors were sampled from a boy aged 2 to 10 in good health and CMV-seronegative. CDR3s include the opening cysteine and the closing phenylalanine or tryptophan. Fields, in order: CDR3 DNA, CDR3 protein, D gene, clone size, CDR3 length, V gene, J gene. A D gene is named only where the DNA matches it firmly. Some rows mark clone size as missing; the rest say once, few, many or name a class of expanded clone.

cdr3_nt: TGTGCCAGCAGTGAATGGGACAGGGGCTCCTACGAGCAGTACTTC
cdr3_aa: CASSEWDRGSYEQYF
d_call: TRBD1
clone_size: NA
cdr3_length: 15
v_call: TRBV6-1
j_call: TRBJ2-7

cdr3_nt: TGTGCCAGCACCCCCAGGACTAGCGAGTACGAGCAGTACTTC
cdr3_aa: CASTPRTSEYEQYF
d_call: NA
clone_size: NA
cdr3_length: 14
v_call: TRBV21-1
j_call: TRBJ2-7

cdr3_nt: TGCGCCAGCACCCTTGATAGCGGGGGGGCGGAGGAGCAGTTCTTC
cdr3_aa: CASTLDSGGAEEQFF
d_call: TRBD2
clone_size: NA
cdr3_length: 15
v_call: TRBV5-1
j_call: TRBJ2-1

cdr3_nt: TGTGCCACCCAGCCCGGGACAGGGGCTTTGAACACTGAAGCTTTCTTT
cdr3_aa: CATQPGTGALNTEAFF
d_call: TRBD1
clone_size: NA
cdr3_length: 16
v_call: TRBV25-1
j_call: TRBJ1-1

cdr3_nt: TGTGCCACTAAAAGGGACAGGGGAACTCAGCCCCAGCATTTT
cdr3_aa: CATKRDRGTQPQHF
d_call: TRBD1
clone_size: few
cdr3_length: 14
v_call: TRBV6-1
j_call: TRBJ1-5

cdr3_nt: TGTGCCAGCAGTCCCCGCGGAGACCCCTCTGGAAACACCATATATTTT
cdr3_aa: CASSPRGDPSGNTIYF
d_call: NA
clone_size: once
cdr3_length: 16
v_call: TRBV9
j_call: TRBJ1-3

cdr3_nt: TGCAGCGTTGAACGGGTCGGGGTGGGCGCTGAAGCTTTCTTT
cdr3_aa: CSVERVGVGAEAFF
d_call: NA
clone_size: NA
cdr3_length: 14
v_call: TRBV29-1
j_call: TRBJ1-1

cdr3_nt: TGTGCCAGCGGCCGACTGACTAGCCTCGAGCAGTACTTC
cdr3_aa: CASGRLTSLEQYF
d_call: TRBD2
clone_size: NA
cdr3_length: 13
v_call: TRBV6-5
j_call: TRBJ2-7

cdr3_nt: TGTGCCAGCAGCTGGGGCCCGGGACTAGCATCCTACAATGAGCAGTTCTTC
cdr3_aa: CASSWGPGLASYNEQFF
d_call: TRBD2
clone_size: NA
cdr3_length: 17
v_call: TRBV5-6
j_call: TRBJ2-1

cdr3_nt: TGTGCCACCTCGCAAAAAGCGGTAGAAGAGACCCAGTACTTC
cdr3_aa: CATSQKAVEETQYF
d_call: NA
clone_size: NA
cdr3_length: 14
v_call: TRBV10-3
j_call: TRBJ2-5

cdr3_nt: TGTGCCAGCAGTGTCAACTACAATGAGCAGTTCTTC
cdr3_aa: CASSVNYNEQFF
d_call: NA
clone_size: few
cdr3_length: 12
v_call: TRBV6-5
j_call: TRBJ2-1

cdr3_nt: TGTGCCAGCAGCACATGGACTAGCGGGAGGAAGGATACGCAGTATTTT
cdr3_aa: CASSTWTSGRKDTQYF
d_call: TRBD2
clone_size: NA
cdr3_length: 16
v_call: TRBV9
j_call: TRBJ2-3

cdr3_nt: TGCGCCAGCAGTCCCCTAGCGGGGGAGTACAATGAGCAGTTCTTC
cdr3_aa: CASSPLAGEYNEQFF
d_call: TRBD2
clone_size: few
cdr3_length: 15
v_call: TRBV5-1
j_call: TRBJ2-1

cdr3_nt: TGTGCCAGCTCACCAACGAGGGACACGTATTCCTACGAGCAGTACTTC
cdr3_aa: CASSPTRDTYSYEQYF
d_call: NA
clone_size: NA
cdr3_length: 16
v_call: TRBV18
j_call: TRBJ2-7

cdr3_nt: TGCGCCAGCAGCTTGTCGTCTAGCGCGAACACCGGGGAGCTGTTTTTT
cdr3_aa: CASSLSSSANTGELFF
d_call: NA
clone_size: NA
cdr3_length: 16
v_call: TRBV5-1
j_call: TRBJ2-2

cdr3_nt: TGTGCCAGCAGCTTCTCCGTGGGAGGGCCAAAAGAGACCCAGTACTTC
cdr3_aa: CASSFSVGGPKETQYF
d_call: TRBD2
clone_size: NA
cdr3_length: 16
v_call: TRBV7-8
j_call: TRBJ2-5

cdr3_nt: TGTGCCAGCAGCGTAGACAGTCTATATACAGGAAACACCATATATTTT
cdr3_aa: CASSVDSLYTGNTIYF
d_call: NA
clone_size: NA
cdr3_length: 16
v_call: TRBV9
j_call: TRBJ1-3

cdr3_nt: TGTGCCAGCAGTGAAGCGCTGAGACAGCAGGAAAAACTGTTTTTT
cdr3_aa: CASSEALRQQEKLFF
d_call: NA
clone_size: few
cdr3_length: 15
v_call: TRBV6-1
j_call: TRBJ1-4

cdr3_nt: TGCGCCAGCAGCCAAGACGGACTAGCGCCCACCGGGGAGCTGTTTTTT
cdr3_aa: CASSQDGLAPTGELFF
d_call: TRBD2
clone_size: NA
cdr3_length: 16
v_call: TRBV4-1
j_call: TRBJ2-2

cdr3_nt: TGTGCCAGCAGCCCCAGGGGGGCGGGCCAAGTCACAGATACGCAGTATTTT
cdr3_aa: CASSPRGAGQVTDTQYF
d_call: NA
clone_size: NA
cdr3_length: 17
v_call: TRBV7-2
j_call: TRBJ2-3

cdr3_nt: TGTGCCAGCAGTGAATTACGGGGAGAAAAACTGTTTTTT
cdr3_aa: CASSELRGEKLFF
d_call: NA
clone_size: few
cdr3_length: 13
v_call: TRBV2
j_call: TRBJ1-4

cdr3_nt: TGTGCCAGCAGCGTAGACGGGACAGGGGGCGCCTACAATGAGCAGTTCTTC
cdr3_aa: CASSVDGTGGAYNEQFF
d_call: TRBD1
clone_size: NA
cdr3_length: 17
v_call: TRBV9
j_call: TRBJ2-1

cdr3_nt: TGTGCCAGCAGCCCTATGCTAGCGGGGGGTTATTACGAGCAGTACTTC
cdr3_aa: CASSPMLAGGYYEQYF
d_call: TRBD2
clone_size: NA
cdr3_length: 16
v_call: TRBV5-4
j_call: TRBJ2-7

cdr3_nt: TGTGCCAGCAGCTTCGACACAGGTATTACTCAGCCCCAGCATTTT
cdr3_aa: CASSFDTGITQPQHF
d_call: NA
clone_size: NA
cdr3_length: 15
v_call: TRBV7-9
j_call: TRBJ1-5

cdr3_nt: TGTGCCAGTAGTATCGCCAGGGGGGCCTACGAGCAGTACTTC
cdr3_aa: CASSIARGAYEQYF
d_call: NA
clone_size: NA
cdr3_length: 14
v_call: TRBV19
j_call: TRBJ2-7

cdr3_nt: TGTGCCAGCACGCGCGGGAGCGGCCAGGGTGGCTATGGCTACACCTTC
cdr3_aa: CASTRGSGQGGYGYTF
d_call: NA
clone_size: NA
cdr3_length: 16
v_call: TRBV4-2
j_call: TRBJ1-2

cdr3_nt: TGTGCCAGCACCACGGGAGGAGGATATGGCTACACCTTC
cdr3_aa: CASTTGGGYGYTF
d_call: NA
clone_size: NA
cdr3_length: 13
v_call: TRBV6-1
j_call: TRBJ1-2

cdr3_nt: TGCGCCAGCAGCTCCGAACAGACTACGGGGTACAATGAGCAGTTCTTC
cdr3_aa: CASSSEQTTGYNEQFF
d_call: NA
clone_size: NA
cdr3_length: 16
v_call: TRBV5-1
j_call: TRBJ2-1

cdr3_nt: TGTGCCAGCAATACATTAGCGGGGGACAATGAGCAGTTCTTC
cdr3_aa: CASNTLAGDNEQFF
d_call: TRBD2
clone_size: NA
cdr3_length: 14
v_call: TRBV2
j_call: TRBJ2-1

cdr3_nt: TGCGCCAGCAGCTTGGCCTCACCGGATGAGCAGTTCTTC
cdr3_aa: CASSLASPDEQFF
d_call: NA
clone_size: once
cdr3_length: 13
v_call: TRBV5-1
j_call: TRBJ2-1

cdr3_nt: TGTGCCAGCAGCTTAATAGTTGGGGCAGAAAAACTGTTTTTT
cdr3_aa: CASSLIVGAEKLFF
d_call: NA
clone_size: NA
cdr3_length: 14
v_call: TRBV7-9
j_call: TRBJ1-4

cdr3_nt: TGTGCCAGCAGGGCCGGGACAGGGGTTACCGGGGAGCTGTTTTTT
cdr3_aa: CASRAGTGVTGELFF
d_call: TRBD1
clone_size: once
cdr3_length: 15
v_call: TRBV2
j_call: TRBJ2-2

cdr3_nt: TGTGCCAGCAGTTGGGGGACAGAGAGTGAGCAGTTCTTC
cdr3_aa: CASSWGTESEQFF
d_call: TRBD1
clone_size: NA
cdr3_length: 13
v_call: TRBV5-6
j_call: TRBJ2-1

cdr3_nt: TGCGCCAGCAGCCCCGGCGGAGAGACCCAGTACTTC
cdr3_aa: CASSPGGETQYF
d_call: NA
clone_size: NA
cdr3_length: 12
v_call: TRBV5-1
j_call: TRBJ2-5

cdr3_nt: TGTGCCAGCAGTGCAACCGACAGACGGAACACTGAAGCTTTCTTT
cdr3_aa: CASSATDRRNTEAFF
d_call: NA
clone_size: once
cdr3_length: 15
v_call: TRBV6-1
j_call: TRBJ1-1

cdr3_nt: TGCGCCAGCAGCGCGACGACAGGGTCTTCGTACGAGCAGTACTTC
cdr3_aa: CASSATTGSSYEQYF
d_call: TRBD1
clone_size: NA
cdr3_length: 15
v_call: TRBV5-1
j_call: TRBJ2-7

cdr3_nt: TGCAGTGCGAGAACGGGACAAAATACTTTCTTT
cdr3_aa: CSARTGQNTFF
d_call: NA
clone_size: once
cdr3_length: 11
v_call: TRBV20-1
j_call: TRBJ1-1

cdr3_nt: TGTGCCAGCACCGTTACGACAGGGGACTACGAGCAGTACTTC
cdr3_aa: CASTVTTGDYEQYF
d_call: TRBD1
clone_size: once
cdr3_length: 14
v_call: TRBV2
j_call: TRBJ2-7

cdr3_nt: TGCGCCAGCAAGCCTGGTAGCGGGGGGGCATATGAGCAGTTCTTC
cdr3_aa: CASKPGSGGAYEQFF
d_call: TRBD2
clone_size: NA
cdr3_length: 15
v_call: TRBV5-1
j_call: TRBJ2-1

cdr3_nt: TGTGCCAGCAGCTTAGGTCGTGGGAGAGCTACAGATACGCAGTATTTT
cdr3_aa: CASSLGRGRATDTQYF
d_call: NA
clone_size: NA
cdr3_length: 16
v_call: TRBV7-9
j_call: TRBJ2-3

cdr3_nt: TGCGCCAGCAGTAAAGTTTTAGAAGAGACCCAGTACTTC
cdr3_aa: CASSKVLEETQYF
d_call: NA
clone_size: NA
cdr3_length: 13
v_call: TRBV5-1
j_call: TRBJ2-5

cdr3_nt: TGTGCCAGCAGCCCCGGACAGTCTAACGTCTATGGCTACACCTTC
cdr3_aa: CASSPGQSNVYGYTF
d_call: NA
clone_size: few
cdr3_length: 15
v_call: TRBV5-5
j_call: TRBJ1-2

cdr3_nt: TGTGCCAGCAGTGCTAGCGAAGATACGCAGTATTTT
cdr3_aa: CASSASEDTQYF
d_call: NA
clone_size: NA
cdr3_length: 12
v_call: TRBV6-1
j_call: TRBJ2-3

cdr3_nt: TGTGCCAGCAGCGTACTAGCGGGAGATTGGCAAGAGACCCAGTACTTC
cdr3_aa: CASSVLAGDWQETQYF
d_call: TRBD2
clone_size: NA
cdr3_length: 16
v_call: TRBV9
j_call: TRBJ2-5

cdr3_nt: TGTGCCAGCAGCCGTGACAGTGCGGGAAACACCATATATTTT
cdr3_aa: CASSRDSAGNTIYF
d_call: NA
clone_size: NA
cdr3_length: 14
v_call: TRBV7-9
j_call: TRBJ1-3

cdr3_nt: TGTGCCTGGGGGGTACTAGCTTCCACCGGGGAGCTGTTTTTT
cdr3_aa: CAWGVLASTGELFF
d_call: NA
clone_size: NA
cdr3_length: 14
v_call: TRBV30
j_call: TRBJ2-2

cdr3_nt: TGTGCCACCAGCAGAGTCCCGGACAGGGTTGTAAATGAGCAGTTCTTC
cdr3_aa: CATSRVPDRVVNEQFF
d_call: TRBD1
clone_size: NA
cdr3_length: 16
v_call: TRBV15
j_call: TRBJ2-1

cdr3_nt: TGCGCCAGCAGCTTGCACGCCGGGACAGACAATTGGGCTTTCTTT
cdr3_aa: CASSLHAGTDNWAFF
d_call: TRBD1
clone_size: NA
cdr3_length: 15
v_call: TRBV5-1
j_call: TRBJ1-1

cdr3_nt: TGTGCCAGCAGAGACAGGGCAGGCGCTTTCTTT
cdr3_aa: CASRDRAGAFF
d_call: TRBD1
clone_size: NA
cdr3_length: 11
v_call: TRBV25-1
j_call: TRBJ1-1

cdr3_nt: TGTGCCTGGAGTGTAGGCGGGGGTTCGGATACGCAGTATTTT
cdr3_aa: CAWSVGGGSDTQYF
d_call: TRBD2
clone_size: NA
cdr3_length: 14
v_call: TRBV30
j_call: TRBJ2-3

cdr3_nt: TGCGCCAGCAGCCAAGAGGCAGGGATATTTGCTGAAGCTTTCTTT
cdr3_aa: CASSQEAGIFAEAFF
d_call: NA
clone_size: NA
cdr3_length: 15
v_call: TRBV4-1
j_call: TRBJ1-1

cdr3_nt: TGTGCCAGCAGCCTGGGACAGGGGATCCACAATGAGCAGTTCTTC
cdr3_aa: CASSLGQGIHNEQFF
d_call: TRBD1
clone_size: NA
cdr3_length: 15
v_call: TRBV6-5
j_call: TRBJ2-1

cdr3_nt: TGTGCCAGCACGGAACTGGTGGGGGAGGTCAATGAGCAGTTCTTC
cdr3_aa: CASTELVGEVNEQFF
d_call: NA
clone_size: once
cdr3_length: 15
v_call: TRBV27
j_call: TRBJ2-1

cdr3_nt: TGCACCAGCAGCCAAGAGAGGGGACAGGGGGACACTGAAGCTTTCTTT
cdr3_aa: CTSSQERGQGDTEAFF
d_call: NA
clone_size: NA
cdr3_length: 16
v_call: TRBV1
j_call: TRBJ1-1

cdr3_nt: TGTGCCAGCTCACCTCTGCTAGCGGCGAACACCCCTAGCACAGATACGCAGTATTTT
cdr3_aa: CASSPLLAANTPSTDTQYF
d_call: TRBD2
clone_size: NA
cdr3_length: 19
v_call: TRBV18
j_call: TRBJ2-3